The entry below describes one TCR beta chain. This sample is part of a study of cytomegalovirus exposure and HLA in healthy donors. Per the germline V gene, CDR1 is SGHRS and CDR2 is YFSETQ. This CDR3 contains 15 residues. Trimming took 5 bases from V and 7 from J; bases not matched to a gene: 12. The study ran its PCR with 60 Vbeta and 13 Jbeta primers. Profiling relied on immunoSEQ multiplex PCR, and the TCRdb table lists in-frame clones only, not all of them. The repertoire holds about 75,000 clones, with 84% as singletons. The receptor comes from a man in his sixties or seventies in good health and CMV-seropositive. The rearrangement links TRBV5-1 to TRBJ1-2, with 9 bases fitting TRBD1. Input material: PBMCs. The CDR3 DNA reads as TGCGCCAGCAGTTCCCAGACAGGGGGATTAAGTGGCTACACCTTC. Its protein product is CASSSQTGGLSGYTF.